This TCR beta chain is drawn from a study of shared clonotypes between healthy human individuals. Assay runs were performed at deep level. Assay: immunoSEQ multiplex PCR; the TCRdb copy retains only in-frame clones and omits some. The sample includes 2.3 million or so clones, 85% to 95% of them seen just once. A note on this clone: The same CDR3 is also encoded by other DNA sequences in this sample.

The specimen was naive CD4+ T cells from PBMCs. Subset indicated: CD45RA+ positively selected. This sequence was found in a man aged 18 to 35 in good health. Some clones in this sample may be carry-over from other donors' samples.

As DNA, the CDR3 is TGCGCCAGCAGCCGGGACAGGTACAATGAGCAGTTCTTC. It codes for CASSRDRYNEQFF. The genes are TRBV5-1 and TRBJ2-1; 8 nucleotides agree with TRBD1. The CDR3 has 13 amino acids. J lost 4 bases, V lost 4 bases, and 1 base had no gene match. Germline CDR1 and CDR2: SGHRS and YFSETQ.